This TCR beta chain was identified in a study of T cells in Graves' hyperthyroidism and ophthalmopathy. The investigators amplified TCR beta CDR3 regions from RNA transcripts. Primed by the HTBI set, a first-round RT-PCR was run on the TCR CDR3. A single record per CDR3 protein comes from TCRdb applying MiXCR to the multiplex PCR reads. Found here are approximately 380,000 distinct CDR3 sequences, approximately 18% of them singletons; the top ten hold around 40%. There are many counts of this clonotype. The CDR3 extends over 10 amino acids. Trimming cost V 4 bases and J 13 bases, with 5 bases left between them. CDR1 SGHAT and CDR2 FQNNGV come from the germline V gene.

This receptor was taken from a man aged 18 to 30 with Graves' ophthalmopathy. The source material was blood. This sequence joins TRBV11-2 and TRBJ1-6; D uncertain. The CDR3 protein is CASSSPPLHF. The CDR3 DNA is TGTGCCAGCAGCTCTCCCCCCCTCCACTTT.